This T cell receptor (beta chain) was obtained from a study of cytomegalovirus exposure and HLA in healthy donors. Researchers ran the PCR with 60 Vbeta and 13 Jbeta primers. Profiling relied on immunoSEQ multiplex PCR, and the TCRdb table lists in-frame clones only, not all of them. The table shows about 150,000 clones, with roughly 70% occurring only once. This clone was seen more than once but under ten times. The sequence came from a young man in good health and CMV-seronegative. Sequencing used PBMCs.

CDR3 in DNA: TGTGCCAGCAGCCATGCGACTAGCGGGGGGGCCGCAGATACGCAGTATTTT. Encoded protein: CASSHATSGGAADTQYF. The J gene is TRBJ2-3, the V gene TRBV14, with TRBD2 identical over 14 bases. This CDR3 has 17 residues. Germline V CDR1 and CDR2: SGHDN, FVKESK. With V trimmed by 3 bases and J by 4 bases, 6 bases remained unmatched.